This passage covers 13 T cell receptor beta chains from one sample sequenced in a study of blood T cell repertoires in COVID-19. Profiling relied on immunoSEQ multiplex PCR, and the TCRdb table lists in-frame clones only, not all of them. The sample lists around 310,000 clones, around 89% occurring once. Sequences were obtained from peripheral blood. The receptors derive from a woman between 40 and 55 years old with COVID-19, enrolled during active disease.

The rearrangement links TRBV28 to TRBJ1-2; tentatively, D is TRBD1 (6 bases). Trimming left V 3 bases short and J 2 bases short, with 13 bases between. The CDR3 length is 15 residues. Germline V CDR1 and CDR2: MDHEN, SYDVKM. CDR3 loop: CASSFSGQINYGYTF. Here the CDR3 DNA reads TGTGCCAGCAGTTTCTCCGGACAGATAAACTATGGCTACACCTTC.

The chain is built from TRBV28 and TRBJ1-3; D remains unclear. This CDR3 contains 14 residues. Germline V gene sequence: CDR1 MDHEN, CDR2 SYDVKM. V was clipped by 3 bases and J by 0 bases, with 6 bases between them. In DNA, the CDR3 is TGTGCCAGCAGTTTCGACAACTCTGGAAACACCATATATTTT. Translating it yields CASSFDNSGNTIYF.

This clone was counted a single time. The CDR3 sequence: CASSQSLGQLYGYTF. CDR3 bases: TGCGCCAGCAGCCAATCCCTCGGACAGCTCTATGGCTACACCTTC. The V gene is TRBV4-3, the J gene TRBJ1-2, with a tentative D call TRBD1 (6 bases). V gave up 2 bases and J gave up 4 bases, with 14 bases separating them. This CDR3 spans 15 amino acids. The germline V gene encodes CDR1 LGHNA and CDR2 YSLEER.

This CDR3 is CASSPSEGRNEKLFF. CDR3 sequence (DNA): TGTGCCAGCTCACCATCGGAAGGGAGAAATGAAAAACTGTTTTTT. The V gene is TRBV18, the J gene TRBJ1-4, with unresolved D. This CDR3 is built from 15 residues. The ends were cut back, 2 bases at V and 5 bases at J, with 12 bases in the middle. Germline CDR1 is KGHSH and CDR2 is LQKENI.

The DNA for the CDR3 is TGTGCCAGCAGTTCGACAGGGGGCTTTCAGCCCCAGCATTTT. It codes for CASSSTGGFQPQHF. This chain uses TRBV27 with TRBJ1-5, with 10 nucleotides matching TRBD1. With 4 bases clipped from V and 6 bases from J, the junction kept 3 bases outside the gene matches. This CDR3 is 14 amino acids long. Germline values: CDR1 MNHEY, CDR2 SMNVEV (reference sequence).

The genes are TRBV9 and TRBJ1-1, with no clear D. The CDR3 runs to 14 residues. Per the germline V gene, CDR1 is SGDLS and CDR2 is YYNGEE. Trimming removed 0 bases from V and 3 bases from J, with 9 bases in between. The DNA for the CDR3 is TGTGCCAGCAGCGTAGTTGGGCAGTACACTGAAGCTTTCTTT. Encoded protein: CASSVVGQYTEAFF.

This clone was picked up one time. The chain employs TRBV5-1 and TRBJ1-1; no clear D gene. CDR1 is SGHRS and CDR2 is YFSETQ in the germline V gene. The ends were cut back, 4 bases at V and 10 bases at J, with 17 bases in the middle. The CDR3 has 13 amino acids. CDR3: CASSVLGEVRAFF. CDR3 sequence (DNA): TGCGCCAGCAGCGTCCTCGGGGAGGTTCGAGCTTTCTTT.

Worth noting for this clone: The junction and the germline gene differ at one end; a read error may be behind it. V and J are TRBV7-7 and TRBJ1-3; D gene ambiguous. There are 14 residues in the CDR3. Germline V gives CDR1 SSHAT, CDR2 FNYEAQ (reference sequence). The CDR3 nucleotides are TGTGCTAGCAGCTCAGATCTTTCTGGAAACACCATATATTTT. It yields the protein CASSSDLSGNTIYF. The full variable domain, completed using reference TRBV7-7 and TRBJ1-3, is GAGVSQSPRYKVTKRGQDVTLRCDPISSHATLYWYQQALGQGPEFLTYFNYEAQPDKSGLPSDRFSAERPEGSISTLTIQRTEQRDSAMYRCASSSDLSGNTIYFGEGSWLTVV.

The chain has TRBV5-8 and TRBJ1-6; D not certain. The length of the CDR3 is 14 residues. CDR1 and CDR2 from the germline V gene are SGHTS and YDEGEE. The germline V and J ends were trimmed by 0 bases and 13 bases, with 14 bases remaining between them. DNA of the CDR3: TGTGCCAGCAGCTTGGTGAACAGTCTACTGCCCCTCCACTTT. Translation gives CASSLVNSLLPLHF.

The chain recombines TRBV2 with TRBJ1-1; no definite D call. The germline gives CDR1 SNHLY, CDR2 FYNNEI. V was clipped by 8 bases and J by 0 bases, with 10 bases between them. This CDR3 is built from 13 residues. This CDR3 reads CASQLSMNTEAFF. The CDR3 nucleotides read TGTGCCAGCCAGTTAAGTATGAACACTGAAGCTTTCTTT.

The J gene is TRBJ2-7, the V gene TRBV5-1; TRBD2 might be the D (7 bases). V was cut by 4 bases and J by 2 bases, with 25 bases left in between. CDR1 SGHRS and CDR2 YFSETQ come from the germline V gene. CDR3 length equals 18 residues. CDR3 amino acids: CASSPRSGGAYHTYEQYF. The CDR3 bases are TGCGCCAGCAGCCCCCGTTCGGGGGGCGCCTACCACACCTACGAGCAGTACTTC.

The chain combines TRBV4-3 with TRBJ1-2; TRBD1 is a possible D gene (5 bases). The V end lost 0 bases, the J end lost 5 bases, and 13 bases lay between the germline ends. CDR3 size: 15 residues. CDR1 and CDR2 (germline): LGHNA, YSLEER. The DNA for the CDR3 is TGCGCCAGCAGCCAAGATCACGGGGGAAGATATGGCTACACCTTC. This gives the protein CASSQDHGGRYGYTF.

CDR3 nucleotides: TGTGCCAGCAGTGTTAGCGGGGGGCTACTCACCGGGGAGCTGTTTTTT. Amino acids: CASSVSGGLLTGELFF. The chain has TRBV2 and TRBJ2-2; 10 nucleotides match TRBD2. Looked up from germline, CDR1 is SNHLY and CDR2 is FYNNEI. This CDR3 has 16 amino acids. J lost 4 bases, V lost 4 bases, and 6 bases had no gene match.